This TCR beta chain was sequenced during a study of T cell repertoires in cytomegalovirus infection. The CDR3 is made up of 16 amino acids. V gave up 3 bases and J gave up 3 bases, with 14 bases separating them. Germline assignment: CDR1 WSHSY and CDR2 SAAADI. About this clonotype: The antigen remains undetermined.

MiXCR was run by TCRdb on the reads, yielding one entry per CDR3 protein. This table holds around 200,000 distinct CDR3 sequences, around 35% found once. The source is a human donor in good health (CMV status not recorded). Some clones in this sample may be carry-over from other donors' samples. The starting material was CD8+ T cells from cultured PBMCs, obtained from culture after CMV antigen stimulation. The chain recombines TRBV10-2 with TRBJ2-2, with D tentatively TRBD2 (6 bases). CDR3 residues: CASSDPSGGDTGELFF. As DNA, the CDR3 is TGCGCCAGCAGTGACCCCAGTGGAGGGGACACCGGGGAGCTGTTTTTT.